This record concerns one TCR beta chain sequence. The sort gate was single viable CD3+CD4+CD8-CD45RO+ cells for memory CD4+ T cells. Clones were sequenced by immunoSEQ multiplex PCR, and TCRdb holds only the in-frame ones, with some missing. The table lists about 50,000 clones, 82% of them singletons. The entry originates in a study of memory CD4+ T cells and cytomegalovirus serostatus. The CDR3 runs to 18 residues. The sequenced sample consisted of memory CD4+ T cells from blood. The TCR was taken from an adult in good health and CMV-seronegative. The chain recombines TRBV21-1 with TRBJ1-5; TRBD1 reflects the table's D call only, with no check against the DNA. TRBV21-1 represents a pseudogene. The CDR3 sequence is CASSNRDRAPYSNQPQHF. Written as DNA, the CDR3 is TGTGCCAGCAGCAACCGGGACAGGGCTCCTTATAGCAATCAGCCCCAGCATTTT.